Below, 28 T cell receptor beta chains from the same sample are listed, as sequenced in a study of T cells in Graves' hyperthyroidism and ophthalmopathy. RNA transcripts yielded amplified TCR beta CDR3 regions. First-round RT-PCR of the TCR CDR3 relied on the HTBI primer set. TCRdb fed the multiplex PCR reads into MiXCR, producing one record per CDR3 protein. The sample holds 500,000 to 550,000 distinct CDR3 sequences, about a fifth seen once. Sequencing input: blood. These receptors originate from a man aged 18-30 years with Graves' hyperthyroidism.

Many counts were recorded for this clonotype. The chain joins TRBV10-3 to TRBJ2-7, with TRBD2 matching over 11 bases. This CDR3 is built from 16 residues. Germline values: CDR1 ENHRY, CDR2 SYGVKD. V gave up 5 bases and J gave up 6 bases; unmatched junction bases: 12. CDR3 bases: TGTGCCATCAGTATCCGACTAGCGGGGTTGGTTCGCGAGCAGTACTTC. It translates to CAISIRLAGLVREQYF.

The table lists this clonotype with many counts. This rearrangement joins TRBV24-1 to TRBJ2-2; 7 nucleotides align to TRBD1. V shed 4 bases and J 2 bases; nucleotides not matched to a gene: 3. The CDR3 has 15 residues. Germline V gene data show CDR1 as KGHDR and CDR2 as SFDVKD. For the CDR3, the DNA is TGTGCCACCAGTGAAGGGACAGACAACACCGGGGAGCTGTTTTTT. This sequence encodes CATSEGTDNTGELFF.

The rearrangement uses TRBV6-1 and TRBJ1-1, with no clear D. V was trimmed by 6 bases and J by 7 bases, leaving 6 bases between them. This CDR3 contains 10 residues. Germline CDR1 is MNHNS and CDR2 is SASEGT. For the CDR3, the DNA is TGTGCCAGCAGCATCGGTGAAGCTTTCTTT. This sequence encodes CASSIGEAFF.

The chain carries TRBV4-1 and TRBJ2-5; D perhaps matches TRBD1 (6 bases). This CDR3 region has 14 residues. The V gene's germline CDR1 is MGHRA and CDR2 YSYEKL. Between the trimmed V and J ends, which lost 5 bases and 3 bases, there was a span of 13 bases. CDR3 in amino acids: CASSTPGTKETQYF. CDR3 nucleotides: TGCGCCAGCAGCACCCCCGGGACAAAAGAGACCCAGTACTTC.

This clonotype was counted many times. This chain links TRBV28 with TRBJ1-2; 10 nucleotides align to TRBD1. Trimming at V came to 6 bases and at J to 3 bases, leaving 10 bases not matched to a gene. The CDR3 contains 16 residues. From germline, CDR1 is MDHEN and CDR2 SYDVKM. The CDR3 spells CASSPKGQGLYYGYTF. The CDR3 DNA sequence: TGTGCCAGCAGCCCAAAGGGACAGGGGCTTTACTATGGCTACACCTTC.

The chain couples TRBV7-2 to TRBJ1-6, with TRBD1 identical over 7 bases. The CDR3 is made up of 15 amino acids. Germline lookup yields CDR1 SGHTA and CDR2 FQGNSA. The ends lost 1 base at V and 7 bases at J; junction bases unmatched: 4. This CDR3 reads CASSLDRDRNSPLHF. The CDR3 DNA sequence: TGTGCCAGCAGCTTAGATCGGGACAGAAATTCACCCCTCCACTTT.

The rearrangement uses TRBV10-3 and TRBJ1-2, with D perhaps TRBD1 (5 bases). The CDR3 has 17 residues. Trimming took off 4 bases at V and 5 bases at J, with 23 bases between the two ends. Germline CDR1 is ENHRY and CDR2 is SYGVKD. The CDR3 here is CAISARGDPSEGYGYTF. CDR3 DNA: TGTGCCATCAGTGCCCGTGGGGATCCCAGTGAGGGGTATGGCTACACCTTC.

Ten or more counts support this clonotype. The chain employs TRBV28 and TRBJ1-2, with D uncertain. Per the germline V gene, CDR1 is MDHEN and CDR2 is SYDVKM. V shed 3 bases and J shed 7 bases, with 18 bases lying between them. The CDR3 runs to 15 residues. In DNA, the CDR3 is TGTGCCAGCAGTTTTCGGCAGACCGGATTCAGTGGCTACACCTTC. Its translation: CASSFRQTGFSGYTF.

This clonotype came up many times. The rearrangement joins TRBV6-1 to TRBJ1-1; D is unclear. CDR1 and CDR2 from the germline V gene are MNHNS and SASEGT. CDR3 size: 15 residues. Between the trimmed V and J ends, which lost 6 bases and 6 bases, there was a span of 20 bases. CDR3: CASRPVGELNAEAFF. Written as DNA, the CDR3 is TGTGCCAGCAGGCCCGTCGGGGAACTCAACGCTGAAGCTTTCTTT.

This clonotype was seen ten or more times. The chain combines TRBV2 with TRBJ2-5; TRBD1 matches 8 bases. The CDR3 is 16 residues long. Germline V lookup: CDR1 SNHLY, CDR2 FYNNEI. J was trimmed by 0 bases and V by 6 bases; bases with no gene match: 9. For the CDR3, the DNA is TGTGCCAGCAGCCTTTTTACAGGGGGAGACCAAGAGACCCAGTACTTC. This gives the protein CASSLFTGGDQETQYF.

The V call is TRBV18, the J call TRBJ1-2, with D possibly matching TRBD1 (5 bases). Germline values: CDR1 KGHSH, CDR2 LQKENI. V gave up 1 base and J gave up 7 bases, with 13 bases separating them. CDR3 length: 14 residues. The CDR3 reads CASSPQSGATGYTF. The CDR3, as DNA: TGTGCCAGCTCACCACAATCCGGGGCTACTGGCTACACCTTC.

V and J are TRBV20-1 and TRBJ2-7; D is possibly TRBD1 or TRBD2 (6 bases each). Trimming took 0 bases from V and 3 from J, leaving 12 bases between them. Germline V CDR1 and CDR2: DFQATT, SNEGSKA (reference sequence). This CDR3 is 14 amino acids long. Here the CDR3 DNA reads TGCAGTGCTAGAGAAGGAGGGGGGAACTACGAGCAGTACTTC. Translation gives CSAREGGGNYEQYF.

This clonotype has a count of ten or more. The rearrangement joins TRBV9 to TRBJ2-5; possible D gene TRBD1, 6 bases. The V end was cut by 3 bases, the J end by 7 bases, with 22 bases between. This CDR3 spans 16 amino acids. Germline loops: CDR1 SGDLS, CDR2 YYNGEE. CDR3 in amino acids: CASSALGQLQGGTQYF. The CDR3 region has the DNA TGTGCCAGCAGCGCTCTAGGACAGCTACAAGGGGGGACCCAGTACTTC.

This clonotype was recorded many times. The rearrangement links TRBV2 to TRBJ1-2, with TRBD1 identical over 7 bases. This CDR3 spans 13 amino acids. J gave up 5 bases and V 3 bases, and 3 bases lay outside the gene matches. Germline V lookup: CDR1 SNHLY, CDR2 FYNNEI. CDR3 DNA: TGTGCCAGCAGTGATGACAGGGTTTATGGCTACACCTTC. This gives the protein CASSDDRVYGYTF. Full variable domain (rest looked up from reference TRBV2 and TRBJ1-2): EPEVTQTPSHQVTQMGQEVILRCVPISNHLYFYWYRQILGQKVEFLVSFYNNEISEKSEIFDDQFSVERPDGSNFTLKIRSTKLEDSAMYFCASSDDRVYGYTFGSGTRLTVV.

This clonotype was counted at least ten times. This chain links TRBV28 with TRBJ1-1, with no clear D. This CDR3 region has 16 residues. The germline gives CDR1 MDHEN, CDR2 SYDVKM. Trimming removed 4 bases at V and 3 bases at J, with 18 bases between. The CDR3 reads CASSSPTTSRDTEAFF. CDR3 bases: TGTGCCAGCAGTTCCCCGACGACCTCCCGAGACACTGAAGCTTTCTTT.

This clonotype was found many times. This chain links TRBV15 with TRBJ2-4; 12 positions agree with TRBD2. V trimming: 5 bases; J trimming: 5 bases; junction bases outside the gene matches: 4. Germline CDR1 LNHNV, CDR2 YYDKDF (reference sequence). The CDR3 extends over 15 amino acids. The CDR3 here is CATSLRLAGENIQYF. The CDR3, as DNA: TGTGCCACCAGCTTACGACTAGCGGGGGAAAACATTCAGTACTTC.

J is TRBJ2-2 and V is TRBV2, with 8 bases identical to TRBD1. This CDR3 is built from 13 residues. Trimming at V came to 5 bases and at J to 6 bases, leaving 2 bases not matched to a gene. Per the germline V gene, CDR1 is SNHLY and CDR2 is FYNNEI. CDR3 bases: TGTGCCAGCAGTAAACAGGGGGCCGGGGAGCTGTTTTTT. Protein sequence: CASSKQGAGELFF.

In this sample, this clonotype turned up many times. This chain joins TRBV28 and TRBJ2-7; D is possibly TRBD1 or TRBD2 (5 bases each). Germline CDR1 reads MDHEN; CDR2 reads SYDVKM. V lost 4 bases and J 11 bases, leaving 18 bases between the germline ends. The CDR3 has 13 amino acids. The CDR3 is CASSSGIEGKKYF. As DNA, the CDR3 is TGTGCCAGCAGTTCAGGGATCGAGGGAAAGAAGTACTTC.

This clonotype came up a few times. This sequence joins TRBV6-1 and TRBJ2-7; D is ambiguous. The germline V and J ends were trimmed by 4 bases and 3 bases, with 16 bases remaining between them. This CDR3 has 15 residues. Germline V gene sequence: CDR1 MNHNS, CDR2 SASEGT. DNA of the CDR3: TGTGCCAGCAGTGCAACAGACGACTGGGGCTACGAGCAGTACTTC. It yields the protein CASSATDDWGYEQYF.

This clonotype was detected ten times or more. This sequence joins TRBV12-3 or TRBV12-4 and TRBJ1-5, with D unresolved. The CDR3 contains 15 residues. The V end lost 3 bases, the J end lost 3 bases, and 12 bases lay between the germline ends. Here the CDR3 reads CASSFSRTDNQPQHF. In nucleotides, the CDR3 is TGTGCCAGCAGTTTCTCCCGGACGGACAATCAGCCCCAGCATTTT.

This clonotype was counted ten times or more. This chain joins TRBV30 and TRBJ2-3, with D possibly matching TRBD2 (5 bases). The V gene's germline CDR1 is GTSNPN and CDR2 SVGIG (reference sequence). The CDR3 sequence is 12 residues long. V lost 0 bases to trimming and J lost 5 bases, with 6 bases between them. CDR3 sequence: CAWSVTRDTQYF. The CDR3 DNA follows: TGTGCCTGGAGTGTAACTAGAGATACGCAGTATTTT.

This clonotype was detected a few times. The chain couples TRBV28 to TRBJ2-5, with 11 nucleotides matching TRBD2. In germline, CDR1 is MDHEN, CDR2 SYDVKM. V dropped 6 bases and J dropped 9; count of bases not matched to a gene: 18. The CDR3 length is 17 residues. The CDR3 DNA reads TGTGCCAGCAGACCCACGACTAGCGGGACTCCTCCGTGGGCCCAGTACTTC. Translated: CASRPTTSGTPPWAQYF.

Many counts were recorded for this clonotype. The J gene is TRBJ1-2, the V gene TRBV9; D not resolved. Trimming left V 0 bases short and J 8 bases short, with 14 bases between. Germline lookup yields CDR1 SGDLS and CDR2 YYNGEE. This CDR3 has 14 amino acids. CDR3 sequence (DNA): TGTGCCAGCAGCGTAGCGGACGGCGCATGGGGCTACACCTTC. Translating it yields CASSVADGAWGYTF.

This clonotype showed up many times. The V call is TRBV12-3 or TRBV12-4, the J call TRBJ2-2; D unclear. V lost 7 bases and J 6 bases, leaving 15 bases between the germline ends. This CDR3 spans 14 amino acids. Here the CDR3 reads CASNLVGPPGELFF. In DNA, the CDR3 is TGTGCCAGCAATCTCGTAGGACCTCCCGGGGAGCTGTTTTTT.

This clonotype has just a few counts. J is TRBJ2-7 and V is TRBV29-1; a weak D match, TRBD2 (6 bases). The ends were cut back, 7 bases at V and 2 bases at J, with 15 bases in the middle. Germline V gene lookup returns CDR1 SQVTM and CDR2 ANQGSEA. This CDR3 is built from 13 residues. The CDR3 region is CSAEGTDTYEQYF. CDR3 in DNA: TGCAGCGCCGAGGGGACTGATACCTACGAGCAGTACTTC.

This clonotype appeared many times. This chain links TRBV10-3 with TRBJ2-7; the D call may be TRBD1 or TRBD2 (6 bases each). The germline V and J ends were trimmed by 2 bases and 0 bases, with 11 bases remaining between them. Germline lookup yields CDR1 ENHRY and CDR2 SYGVKD. The CDR3 has 15 amino acids. Here the CDR3 DNA reads TGTGCCATCAGTGAGCACGGGGGCATCTCCTACGAGCAGTACTTC. This encodes CAISEHGGISYEQYF.

Many counts were recorded for this clonotype. V and J are TRBV5-1 and TRBJ2-5, with D maybe TRBD2 (5 bases). This CDR3 has 15 residues. V lost 4 bases, J lost 7 bases, and 20 bases lay in between. In germline, CDR1 is SGHRS, CDR2 YFSETQ. CDR3 bases: TGCGCCAGCAGCCCCCTTAAGGGTCAAGAGGGGACCCAGTACTTC. Amino acids: CASSPLKGQEGTQYF.

The gene calls are TRBV30 and TRBJ2-7, with D perhaps TRBD1 or TRBD2 (6 bases each). CDR1 GTSNPN and CDR2 SVGIG come from the germline V gene (reference sequence). The CDR3 runs 13 residues. With 2 bases removed from V and 5 bases from J, the gap between germline ends came to 13 bases. CDR3 sequence (DNA): TGTGCCTGGAGTTGGGGGGCGTCTAACGAGCAGTACTTC. Protein product: CAWSWGASNEQYF.